A single sample is the source of the 21 T cell receptor beta chains below, sequenced in a study of blood T cell repertoires in COVID-19. Generated by immunoSEQ multiplex PCR, the TCRdb table keeps only in-frame clones and is missing some. In the table there are about 320,000 clones, about 82% of which are singletons. The sequenced sample was peripheral blood. These receptors were collected from a human donor in a cohort sampled during active COVID-19.

The chain is built from TRBV7-3 and TRBJ2-6, with a tentative D call TRBD2 (5 bases). From germline, CDR1 is SGHTA and CDR2 FQGTGA. Deletions cut 7 bases from V and 3 bases from J, with 13 bases between. The CDR3 consists of 15 residues. CDR3 sequence: CASTREGRGANVLTF. The CDR3 DNA reads TGTGCCAGCACGAGGGAAGGGCGTGGGGCCAACGTCCTGACTTTC.

V usage is TRBV19 and J usage is TRBJ1-6; 7 nucleotides line up with TRBD1. CDR1 and CDR2 from the germline V gene are LNHDA and SQIVND (reference sequence). The junction had 8 bases not matched to a gene; V was cut back by 4 bases and J by 8 bases. This CDR3 region has 15 residues. Here the CDR3 DNA reads TGTGCCAGTAGTACTTACAGGGGACTGGATTCACCCCTCCACTTT. It yields the protein CASSTYRGLDSPLHF. The whole variable domain, filled in from reference TRBV19 and TRBJ1-6, reads DGGITQSPKYLFRKEGQNVTLSCEQNLNHDAMYWYRQDPGQGLRLIYYSQIVNDFQKGDIAEGYSVSREKKESFPLTVTSAQKNPTAFYLCASSTYRGLDSPLHFGNGTRLTVT.

The chain employs TRBV6-5 and TRBJ1-4; TRBD1 might be the D (6 bases). Germline V gene lookup returns CDR1 MNHEY and CDR2 SVGAGI. This CDR3 contains 16 residues. The germline V and J ends were trimmed by 1 base and 8 bases, with 17 bases remaining between them. The CDR3 spells CASSYFTGFPGEKLFF. CDR3 nucleotide sequence: TGTGCCAGCAGTTACTTTACAGGGTTCCCGGGGGAAAAACTGTTTTTT.

The sample holds one count of this clone. The chain links TRBV5-1 to TRBJ2-7; D remains unclear. The germline CDR1 and CDR2 sequences are SGHRS and YFSETQ. The CDR3 has 12 residues. V gave up 4 bases and J gave up 0 bases, with 5 bases separating them. The CDR3 DNA is TGCGCCAGCAGCCAGGACTCCTACGAGCAGTACTTC. It is translated as CASSQDSYEQYF.

This chain links TRBV9 with TRBJ1-2, with D maybe TRBD1 (6 bases). The CDR3 runs 14 residues. V lost 4 bases to trimming and J lost 6 bases, with 16 bases between them. From germline, CDR1 is SGDLS and CDR2 YYNGEE. DNA for the CDR3: TGTGCCAGCAGCCCGCAATCGGGGGGCCATGGCTACACCTTC. The encoded protein is CASSPQSGGHGYTF.

The chain is built from TRBV27 and TRBJ1-1; D ambiguous. V dropped 5 bases and J dropped 3 bases, with 16 bases sitting between them. The CDR3 spans 15 residues. Germline V gives CDR1 MNHEY, CDR2 SMNVEV (reference sequence). CDR3 sequence (DNA): TGTGCCAGCAGTACCCTGACATCTACTGACACTGAAGCTTTCTTT. Translating it yields CASSTLTSTDTEAFF.

This rearrangement joins TRBV2 to TRBJ1-1; D is undetermined. The CDR3 consists of 16 residues. Per the germline V gene, CDR1 is SNHLY and CDR2 is FYNNEI. V was pared by 7 bases and J by 0 bases, with 18 bases between. CDR3 residues: CASTVLGGGMNTEAFF. The CDR3 DNA reads TGTGCCAGCACCGTCTTGGGAGGTGGAATGAACACTGAAGCTTTCTTT.

V gene TRBV5-1 combines with J gene TRBJ1-3; TRBD1 matches 12 bases. With 4 bases clipped from V and 5 bases from J, the junction kept 4 bases outside the gene matches. The CDR3 consists of 15 residues. Germline lookup yields CDR1 SGHRS and CDR2 YFSETQ. Here the CDR3 reads CASSPGTGGRNTIYF. CDR3 nucleotides: TGCGCCAGCAGCCCCGGGACAGGGGGCAGAAACACCATATATTTT.

This chain uses TRBV9 with TRBJ1-6; D remains ambiguous. This CDR3 comprises 13 residues. Trimming left V 1 base short and J 8 bases short, with 7 bases between. Germline values: CDR1 SGDLS, CDR2 YYNGEE. The CDR3 bases are TGTGCCAGCAGCGTATACTCTGATTCACCCCTCCACTTT. This translates into CASSVYSDSPLHF. The full variable domain, with the rest looked up from reference TRBV9 and TRBJ1-6, is DSGVTQTPKHLITATGQRVTLRCSPRSGDLSVYWYQQSLDQGLQFLIQYYNGEERAKGNILERFSAQQFPDLHSELNLSSLELGDSALYFCASSVYSDSPLHFGNGTRLTVT.

Comment on this clone: The junction departs from the called germline gene at one end, perhaps through a read error. The chain joins TRBV10-2 to TRBJ1-1; D is perhaps TRBD1 (6 bases). CDR3 size: 13 residues. Germline V gives CDR1 WSHSY, CDR2 SAAADI. The CDR3 loop is CASGEQGNTEAFF. The CDR3 coding sequence is TGCGCCAGCGGTGAACAGGGGAACACTGAAGCTTTCTTT.

The rearrangement joins TRBV9 to TRBJ1-2; TRBD1 aligns across 9 bases. Per the germline V gene, CDR1 is SGDLS and CDR2 is YYNGEE. V was pared by 1 base and J by 4 bases, with 11 bases of the junction left unmatched. The CDR3 is 17 amino acids. CDR3 in DNA: TGTGCCAGCAGCGTACTTCCGGGACAGGGTAACTTCTATGGCTACACCTTC. Its protein product is CASSVLPGQGNFYGYTF.

This chain connects TRBV10-3 to TRBJ1-1, with unresolved D. The V and J ends lost 3 bases and 0 bases respectively, with 5 bases between them. The germline V gene has CDR1 ENHRY and CDR2 SYGVKD. The CDR3 consists of 13 residues. The DNA for the CDR3 is TGTGCCATCAGTGACAGAATGAACACTGAAGCTTTCTTT. Its translation is CAISDRMNTEAFF.

This clone has just a few counts. The chain employs TRBV7-3 and TRBJ2-3; possible D gene TRBD2, 5 bases. V shed 5 bases and J shed 5 bases, with 8 bases lying between them. This CDR3 region has 12 residues. Germline V lookup: CDR1 SGHTA, CDR2 FQGTGA. CDR3 sequence (DNA): TGTGCCAGCAGCGCAAGCGGAGATACGCAGTATTTT. Its translation is CASSASGDTQYF.

The chain has TRBV19 and TRBJ1-2; TRBD1 matches at 12 bases. Germline CDR1 reads LNHDA; CDR2 reads SQIVND (reference sequence). The ends lost 2 bases at V and 7 bases at J; junction bases unmatched: 5. The CDR3 runs 15 residues. CDR3 coding DNA: TGTGCCAGTAGTATAACCGGGACAGGGGGCGGTGGCTACACCTTC. Residues: CASSITGTGGGGYTF.

This clone was seen only once. The chain joins TRBV29-1 to TRBJ2-2; 10 bases match TRBD2. J was trimmed by 6 bases and V by 8 bases; bases with no gene match: 9. Germline CDR1 reads SQVTM; CDR2 reads ANQGSEA. This CDR3 has 14 residues. This CDR3 reads CSSRTSGASGELFF. The CDR3 DNA reads as TGCAGCTCCCGAACTAGCGGGGCCTCCGGGGAGCTGTTTTTT.

The chain couples TRBV7-9 to TRBJ1-2; D is uncertain. The germline gives CDR1 SEHNR, CDR2 FQNEAQ (reference sequence). Trimming removed 3 bases at V and 6 bases at J, with 17 bases between. This CDR3 has 15 residues. CDR3 region: CASSLNTARDDGYTF. The CDR3 nucleotides read TGTGCCAGCAGCTTGAACACAGCGAGGGATGATGGCTACACCTTC.

This CDR3 is CASSPDRARTGELFF. The CDR3 region has the DNA TGTGCCAGCAGCCCAGACAGGGCTCGCACCGGGGAGCTGTTTTTT. The rearrangement links TRBV7-2 to TRBJ2-2; 7 nucleotides align to TRBD1. Germline V lookup: CDR1 SGHTA, CDR2 FQGNSA. The V and J ends lost 5 bases and 4 bases, in that order; junction bases with no gene match: 7. The length of the CDR3 is 15 residues.

This sequence joins TRBV5-1 and TRBJ1-2; 8 bases align to TRBD1. The CDR3 has 13 amino acids. Per the germline V gene, CDR1 is SGHRS and CDR2 is YFSETQ. V lost 8 bases to trimming and J lost 3 bases; unmatched junction nucleotides: 6. The CDR3 nucleotides read TGCGCCAGGACTGACAGGGGTTACTATGGCTACACCTTC. It encodes CARTDRGYYGYTF.

The chain has TRBV6-6 and TRBJ1-5, with TRBD1 as a possible D gene (5 bases). Germline V lookup: CDR1 MNHNY, CDR2 SVGAGI (reference sequence). The V end lost 7 bases, the J end lost 5 bases, and 15 bases lay between the germline ends. This CDR3 has 14 residues. CDR3 nucleotide sequence: TGTGCCAGCACCTCATTCAGGGACTATCAGCCCCAGCATTTT. Its protein is CASTSFRDYQPQHF.

The CDR3 nucleotides read TGTGCCAGCAGCTTGGAGGGACTGCAGTCGTTGTTTTTT. It specifies CASSLEGLQSLFF. The chain employs TRBV7-8 and TRBJ2-2; possibly TRBD2 for D (6 bases). The germline gives CDR1 SGHVS, CDR2 FQNEAQ. V lost 3 bases to trimming and J lost 15 bases, with 17 bases between them. The CDR3 has 13 residues.

This chain links TRBV4-1 with TRBJ2-1; possibly TRBD2 for D (6 bases). This CDR3 region has 15 residues. Trimming cost V 0 bases and J 1 base, with 7 bases left between them. Germline loops: CDR1 MGHRA, CDR2 YSYEKL. CDR3 DNA: TGCGCCAGCAGCCAAGATAGCGGTTCCTACAATGAGCAGTTCTTC. Residues: CASSQDSGSYNEQFF.